This entry describes one T cell receptor (beta chain). This entry is derived from a study of metastatic and nonmetastatic thyroid tumors. Germline V CDR1 and CDR2: DFQATT, SNEGSKA (reference sequence). This CDR3 region has 16 residues. V shed 6 bases and J shed 0 bases, with 19 bases lying between them. No patient received treatment before thyroid surgery. MiXCR reprocessed the PCR reads for TCRdb. The sample contains some 19,000 clones, about 28% of which appear only once. This chain joins TRBV20-1 and TRBJ2-3; tentatively, D is TRBD2 (6 bases). The sequenced material came from tumor tissue. The sequence was obtained from a female donor with papillary thyroid cancer or a benign thyroid nodule (not recorded which). Some clones in this sample may be carry-over from other donors' samples. This chain's CDR3 is CSALRLATSSTDTQYF. CDR3 sequence (DNA): TGCAGTGCACTTCGTTTAGCGACTAGTAGCACAGATACGCAGTATTTT.